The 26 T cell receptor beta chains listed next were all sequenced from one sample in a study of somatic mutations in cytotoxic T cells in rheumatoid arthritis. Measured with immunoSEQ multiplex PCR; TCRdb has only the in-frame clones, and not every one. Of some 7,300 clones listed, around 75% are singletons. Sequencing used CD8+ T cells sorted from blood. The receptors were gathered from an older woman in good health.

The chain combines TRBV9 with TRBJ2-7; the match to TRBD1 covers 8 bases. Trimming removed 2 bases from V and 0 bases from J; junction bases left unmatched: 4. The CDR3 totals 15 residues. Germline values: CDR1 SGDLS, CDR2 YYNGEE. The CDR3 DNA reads TGTGCCAGCAGCGTCGCGACAGGGGACTCCTACGAGCAGTACTTC. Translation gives CASSVATGDSYEQYF.

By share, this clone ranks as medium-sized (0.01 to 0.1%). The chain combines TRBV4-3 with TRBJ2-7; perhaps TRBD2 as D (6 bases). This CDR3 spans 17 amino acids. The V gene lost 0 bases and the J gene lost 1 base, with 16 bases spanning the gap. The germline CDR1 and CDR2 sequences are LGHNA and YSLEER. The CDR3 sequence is CASSQEHGGVGSYEQYF. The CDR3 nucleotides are TGCGCCAGCAGCCAAGAACACGGCGGGGTGGGGTCCTACGAGCAGTACTTC.

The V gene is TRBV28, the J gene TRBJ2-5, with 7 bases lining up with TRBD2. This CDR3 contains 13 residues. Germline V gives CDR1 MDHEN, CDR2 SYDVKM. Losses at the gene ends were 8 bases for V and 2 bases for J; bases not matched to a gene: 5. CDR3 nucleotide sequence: TGTGCCAGCGAGGGAGGGTGGCAAGAGACCCAGTACTTC. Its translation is CASEGGWQETQYF.

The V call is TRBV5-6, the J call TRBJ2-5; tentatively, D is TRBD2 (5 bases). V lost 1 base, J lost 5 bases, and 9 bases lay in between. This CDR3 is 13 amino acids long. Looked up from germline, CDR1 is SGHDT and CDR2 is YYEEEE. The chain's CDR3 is CASSLIRRETQYF. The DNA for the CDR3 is TGTGCCAGCAGCTTGATCAGGAGGGAGACCCAGTACTTC.

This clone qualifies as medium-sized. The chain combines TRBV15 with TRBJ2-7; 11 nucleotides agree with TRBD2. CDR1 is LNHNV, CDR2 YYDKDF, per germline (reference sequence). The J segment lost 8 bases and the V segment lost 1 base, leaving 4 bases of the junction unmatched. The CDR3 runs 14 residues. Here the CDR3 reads CATSRAGLADKQYF. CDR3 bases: TGTGCCACCAGCAGAGCGGGACTAGCGGACAAGCAGTACTTC.

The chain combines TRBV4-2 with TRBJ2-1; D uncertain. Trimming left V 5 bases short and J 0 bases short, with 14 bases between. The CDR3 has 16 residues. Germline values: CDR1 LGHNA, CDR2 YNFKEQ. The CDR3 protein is CASSSMATNSYNEQFF. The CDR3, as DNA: TGTGCCAGCAGCTCGATGGCAACCAACTCCTACAATGAGCAGTTCTTC.

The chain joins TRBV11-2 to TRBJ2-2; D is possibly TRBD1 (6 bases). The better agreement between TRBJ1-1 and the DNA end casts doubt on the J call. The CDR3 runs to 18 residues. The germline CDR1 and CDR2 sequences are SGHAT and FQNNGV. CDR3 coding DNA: TGTGCCAGCAGCGCGTCCGGGACATTCCTTCTGATGAACACTGAAGCTTTCTTT. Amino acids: CASSASGTFLLMNTEAFF.

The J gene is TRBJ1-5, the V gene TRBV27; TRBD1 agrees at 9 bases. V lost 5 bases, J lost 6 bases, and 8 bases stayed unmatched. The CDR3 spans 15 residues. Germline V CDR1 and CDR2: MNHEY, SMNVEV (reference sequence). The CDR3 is CASSPPQGARQPQHF. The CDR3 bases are TGTGCCAGCAGTCCACCACAGGGGGCACGTCAGCCCCAGCATTTT.

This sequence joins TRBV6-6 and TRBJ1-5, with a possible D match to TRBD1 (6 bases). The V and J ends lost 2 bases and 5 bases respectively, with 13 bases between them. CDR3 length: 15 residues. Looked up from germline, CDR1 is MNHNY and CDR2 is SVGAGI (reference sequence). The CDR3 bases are TGTGCCAGCAGTTACATATACAGGGAGCATCAGCCCCAGCATTTT. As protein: CASSYIYREHQPQHF.

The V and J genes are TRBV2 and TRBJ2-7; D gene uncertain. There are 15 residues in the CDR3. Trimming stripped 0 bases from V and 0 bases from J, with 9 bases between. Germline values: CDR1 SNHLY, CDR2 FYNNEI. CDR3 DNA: TGTGCCAGCAGTGAAGCGCTTTTTAGCTCCTACGAGCAGTACTTC. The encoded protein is CASSEALFSSYEQYF.

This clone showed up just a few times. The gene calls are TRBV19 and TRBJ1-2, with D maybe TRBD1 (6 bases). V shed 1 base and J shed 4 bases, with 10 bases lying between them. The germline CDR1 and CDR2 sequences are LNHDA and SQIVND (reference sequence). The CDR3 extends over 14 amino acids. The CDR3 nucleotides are TGTGCCAGTAGTATAGGTCCAGGGGCCTATGGCTACACCTTC. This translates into CASSIGPGAYGYTF.

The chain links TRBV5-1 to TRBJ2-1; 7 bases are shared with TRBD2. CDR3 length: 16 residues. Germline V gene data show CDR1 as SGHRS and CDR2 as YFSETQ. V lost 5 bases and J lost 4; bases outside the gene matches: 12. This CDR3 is CASSYRGGGSYNEQFF. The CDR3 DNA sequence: TGCGCCAGCAGTTACCGGGGTGGCGGGAGTTACAATGAGCAGTTCTTC.

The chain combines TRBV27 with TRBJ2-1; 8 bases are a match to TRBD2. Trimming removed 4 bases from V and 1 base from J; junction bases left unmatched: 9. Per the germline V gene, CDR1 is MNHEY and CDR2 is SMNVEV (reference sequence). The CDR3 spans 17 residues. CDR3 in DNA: TGTGCCAGCAGTTACGGGGCCGGGAGGGCGTCCTACAATGAGCAGTTCTTC. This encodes CASSYGAGRASYNEQFF.

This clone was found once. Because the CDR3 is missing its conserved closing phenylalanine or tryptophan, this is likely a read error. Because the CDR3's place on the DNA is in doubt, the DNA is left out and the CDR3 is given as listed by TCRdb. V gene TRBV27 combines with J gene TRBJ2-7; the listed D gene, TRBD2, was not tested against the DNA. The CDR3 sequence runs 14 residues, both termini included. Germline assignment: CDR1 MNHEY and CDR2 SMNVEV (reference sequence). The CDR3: CATSIGTSSYEKYY.

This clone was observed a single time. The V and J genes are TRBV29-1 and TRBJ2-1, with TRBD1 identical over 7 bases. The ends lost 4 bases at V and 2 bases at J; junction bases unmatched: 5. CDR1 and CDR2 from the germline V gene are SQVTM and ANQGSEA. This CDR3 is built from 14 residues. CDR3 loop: CSVADRVAYNEQFF. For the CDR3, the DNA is TGCAGCGTTGCTGACAGGGTCGCCTACAATGAGCAGTTCTTC.

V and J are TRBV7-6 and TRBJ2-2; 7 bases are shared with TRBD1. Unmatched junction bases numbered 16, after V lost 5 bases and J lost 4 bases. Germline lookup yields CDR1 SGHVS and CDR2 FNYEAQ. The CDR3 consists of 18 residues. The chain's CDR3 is CASSQGSLEGARTGELFF. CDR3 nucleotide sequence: TGTGCCAGCAGCCAGGGTTCGCTTGAGGGGGCGCGCACCGGGGAGCTGTTTTTT.

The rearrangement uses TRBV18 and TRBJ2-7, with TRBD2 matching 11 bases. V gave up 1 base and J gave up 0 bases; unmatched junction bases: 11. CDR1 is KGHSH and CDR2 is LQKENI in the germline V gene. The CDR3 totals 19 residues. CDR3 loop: CASSPRGPSGGQSSYEQYF. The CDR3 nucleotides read TGTGCCAGCTCACCACGCGGGCCTAGCGGGGGGCAGAGCTCCTACGAGCAGTACTTC.

CDR3 DNA sequence: TGTGCCAGCAGCTTGGAGGGAGAAGGGACTGAAGCTTTCTTT. Translation gives CASSLEGEGTEAFF. V and J are TRBV5-6 and TRBJ1-1; no reliable D call. Trimming took off 0 bases at V and 5 bases at J, with 11 bases between the two ends. The germline CDR1 and CDR2 sequences are SGHDT and YYEEEE. The CDR3 runs 14 residues.

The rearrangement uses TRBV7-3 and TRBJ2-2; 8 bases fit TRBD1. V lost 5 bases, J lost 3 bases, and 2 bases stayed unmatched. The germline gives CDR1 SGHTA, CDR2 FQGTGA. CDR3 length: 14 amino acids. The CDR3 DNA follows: TGTGCCAGCAGCGACAGGGGTTACACCGGGGAGCTGTTTTTT. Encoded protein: CASSDRGYTGELFF.

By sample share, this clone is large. The CDR3 reads CASSLEQNYEQYF. The DNA for the CDR3 is TGTGCCAGCAGTTTGGAGCAGAACTACGAGCAGTACTTC. The chain employs TRBV27 and TRBJ2-7; D ambiguous. CDR3 size: 13 residues. V dropped 3 bases and J dropped 3 bases, with 9 bases sitting between them. CDR1 and CDR2 (germline): MNHEY, SMNVEV (reference sequence).

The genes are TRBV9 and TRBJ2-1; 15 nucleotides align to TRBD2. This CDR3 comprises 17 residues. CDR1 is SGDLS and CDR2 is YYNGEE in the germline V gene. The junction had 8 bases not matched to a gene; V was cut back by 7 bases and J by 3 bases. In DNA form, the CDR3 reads TGTGCCAGCGGCGGGACTAGCGGGAGGAAAATCTACAATGAGCAGTTCTTC. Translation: CASGGTSGRKIYNEQFF.

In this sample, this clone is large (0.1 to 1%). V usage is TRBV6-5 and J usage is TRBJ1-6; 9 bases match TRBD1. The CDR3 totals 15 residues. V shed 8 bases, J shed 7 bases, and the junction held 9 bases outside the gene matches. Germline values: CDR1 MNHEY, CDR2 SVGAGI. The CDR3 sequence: CASGLQGAPNSPLHF. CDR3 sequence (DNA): TGTGCCAGCGGATTACAGGGGGCACCAAATTCACCCCTCCACTTT.

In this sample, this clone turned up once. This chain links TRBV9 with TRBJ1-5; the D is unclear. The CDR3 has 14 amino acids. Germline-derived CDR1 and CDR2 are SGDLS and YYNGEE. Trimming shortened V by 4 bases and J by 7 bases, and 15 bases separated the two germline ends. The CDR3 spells CASSPAVGGQPQHF. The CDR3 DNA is TGTGCCAGCAGCCCGGCAGTGGGAGGACAGCCCCAGCATTTT. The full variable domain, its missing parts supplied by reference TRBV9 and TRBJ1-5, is DSGVTQTPKHLITATGQRVTLRCSPRSGDLSVYWYQQSLDQGLQFLIQYYNGEERAKGNILERFSAQQFPDLHSELNLSSLELGDSALYFCASSPAVGGQPQHFGDGTRLSIL.

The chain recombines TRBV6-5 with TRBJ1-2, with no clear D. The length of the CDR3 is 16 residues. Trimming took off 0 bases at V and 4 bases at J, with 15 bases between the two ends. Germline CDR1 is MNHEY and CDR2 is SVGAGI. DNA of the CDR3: TGTGCCAGCAGTTACTCTTCAACCGGGAGCGTCTATGGCTACACCTTC. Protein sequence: CASSYSSTGSVYGYTF.

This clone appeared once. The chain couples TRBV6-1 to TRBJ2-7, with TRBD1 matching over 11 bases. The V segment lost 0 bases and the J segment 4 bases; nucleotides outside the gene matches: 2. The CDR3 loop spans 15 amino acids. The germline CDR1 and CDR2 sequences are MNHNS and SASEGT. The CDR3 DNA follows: TGTGCCAGCAGTGAAGCCTGGGACAGGGGGTACGAGCAGTACTTC. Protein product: CASSEAWDRGYEQYF.

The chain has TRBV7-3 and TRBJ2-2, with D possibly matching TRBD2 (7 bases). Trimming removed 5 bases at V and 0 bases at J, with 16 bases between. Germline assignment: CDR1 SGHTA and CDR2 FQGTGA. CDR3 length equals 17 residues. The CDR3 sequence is CASSPVWGGPNTGELFF. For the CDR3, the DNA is TGTGCCAGCAGCCCCGTGTGGGGGGGCCCGAACACCGGGGAGCTGTTTTTT.